A selection of T cell receptor beta chains follows, all from one sample in a study of control samples from healthy donors and cancer patients. Assay: immunoSEQ multiplex PCR; the TCRdb copy retains only in-frame clones and omits some. The sample has 150,000 or so clones, 70% to 90% seen once. Sequenced material: blood. These receptors originate from a man in his thirties or forties in good health. Both conserved end residues are part of each CDR3. A D gene is named only where the DNA matches it firmly. A row's size may be missing; if present it is once, few, many or a size class.

>TRBV3-1/TRBV3-2|-|TRBJ2-3|-
TGTGCCAGCAGCCTGTCTTTCACAGATACGCAGTATTTT
CASSLSFTDTQYF
>TRBV5-1|-|TRBJ1-1|-
TGCGCCAGCAGAGACATGGGAGTAGGAACGACTGAAGCTTTCTTT
CASRDMGVGTTEAFF
>TRBV6-2/TRBV6-3|TRBD2|TRBJ2-1|-
TGTGCCAGCAGTAGACTAGCGGGCGGGGGGAATGAGCAGTTCTTC
CASSRLAGGGNEQFF
>TRBV6-5|-|TRBJ2-7|few
TGTGCCAGCAGCAGACAGGAGAGCTCCTACGAGCAGTACTTC
CASSRQESSYEQYF
>TRBV4-3|TRBD2|TRBJ2-1|-
TGCGCCAGCAGCCATTCGGGACTAGCGGGAAAGAATGAGCAGTTCTTC
CASSHSGLAGKNEQFF
>TRBV7-7|-|TRBJ1-1|-
TGTGCCAGCAGCCCCCCGAAAGGGGAAAACACTGAAGCTTTCTTT
CASSPPKGENTEAFF
>TRBV10-3|-|TRBJ1-1|-
TGTGCCATCAATCGGGGTGGGAACACTGAAGCTTTCTTT
CAINRGGNTEAFF
>TRBV29-1|-|TRBJ1-1|-
TGCAGCGTTGAAGCGGGCAGTACCAACACTGAAGCTTTCTTT
CSVEAGSTNTEAFF
>TRBV27|-|TRBJ1-2|-
TGTGCCAGCAGTCAGACAGGTCGGGGCTACACCTTC
CASSQTGRGYTF
>TRBV10-2|-|TRBJ1-5|-
TGCGCCAGCAGTGTGGACGGTGATCAGCCCCAGCATTTT
CASSVDGDQPQHF
>TRBV6-6|-|TRBJ2-3|once
TGTGCCAGCAGTTACGCCGCAGATACGCAGTATTTT
CASSYAADTQYF
>TRBV24-1|-|TRBJ2-7|-
TGTGCCACCAGTGAAGGGGGCTCCTACGAGCAGTACTTC
CATSEGGSYEQYF
>TRBV19|TRBD2|TRBJ2-4|-
TGTGCCAGTAGTAGCCCTAGCGGGGGATCTAAAAACATTCAGTACTTC
CASSSPSGGSKNIQYF
>TRBV7-2|-|TRBJ1-6|-
TGTGCCAGCAGCTCGATAGGTTCACCCCTCCACTTT
CASSSIGSPLHF